The T cell receptor (beta chain) under discussion was sequenced for a study of blood T cell repertoires in COVID-19. Study-level background: Specimens from acute and convalescent COVID-19 originated in the United States, Italy and Spain. T cells, B-cell-depleted T cells, or PBMCs supplied cDNA or gDNA.

V lost 1 base, J lost 7 bases, and 16 bases lay in between. Germline values: CDR1 SGHTA, CDR2 FQGNSA. CDR3 length equals 15 residues. In the study's own analysis: From reference gene primer amplification, estimates of nucleated cell counts were derived. Clones were read by immunoSEQ multiplex PCR, and TCRdb kept only the in-frame ones, dropping some. The D gene and trimming were derived from the DNA, and the V and J assignments and clone size from that table. Of about 170,000 clones in the sample, roughly 80% are singletons; the top ten hold around 8%. The sequence was obtained from an older woman with acute or convalescent COVID-19. Sequenced sample: peripheral blood. J is TRBJ2-5 and V is TRBV7-2; maybe TRBD2 (5 bases). The DNA for the CDR3 is TGTGCCAGCAGCTTAGAGATTAGCTTAGGAGGGACCCAGTACTTC. Its translation: CASSLEISLGGTQYF. Filled out from reference TRBV7-2 and TRBJ2-5, the complete variable domain reads GAGVSQSPSNKVTEKGKDVELRCDPISGHTALYWYRQSLGQGLEFLIYFQGNSAPDKSGLPSDRFSAERTGGSVSTLTIQRTQQEDSAVYLCASSLEISLGGTQYFGPGTRLLVL.